This T cell receptor beta chain was captured by sequencing in a study of cytomegalovirus exposure and HLA in healthy donors. CDR3 length equals 16 residues. Trimming pared 3 bases from V and 4 bases from J, leaving 15 bases between. Germline values: CDR1 SGHTA, CDR2 FQGTGA. Study results and limitations: For most TCR beta V segments, an earlier analysis put the productive rate at about 90% or about 30% of the time. Association of a missense DCLRE1C variant with TCR beta V- and J-gene trimming was reported in a later analysis. In a later analysis, parvovirus B19, influenza, CMV and Epstein-Barr virus appeared linked to several top co-occurrence clusters.

A note on this clone: No antigen is known for it.

Vbeta (60) and Jbeta (13) primers were used in the PCR. This table comes from immunoSEQ multiplex PCR, and its TCRdb copy is limited to in-frame clones, with some not included. The data hold 150,000 to 200,000 clones, with approximately 76% observed a single time. The chain uses TRBV7-3 and TRBJ2-2, with D possibly being TRBD2 (6 bases). The sequencing sample was made of PBMCs. The TCR originated in a young woman in good health and CMV-seropositive. The CDR3 loop is CASSFPEGSATGELFF. In DNA, the CDR3 is TGTGCCAGCAGCTTTCCGGAGGGATCGGCCACCGGGGAGCTGTTTTTT.